A single T cell receptor beta chain is shown here with its context. Its specificity is not known. This sample's TCRbeta library carried unique molecular identifier barcodes. TCRdb recomputed calls from the PCR reads with MiXCR, one row per CDR3 protein. The sample carries hundreds of thousands of distinct CDR3 sequences, less than 15% recorded once. The sample belongs to a study of T-cell reconstitution after alpha-beta-depleted transplantation in children. General observations from the study: Some patients' high day-60 TCRbeta diversity was traced to surviving recipient T cells and thymic progenitors. Counts and diversity of T cells one year after transplant came mostly from newly produced T cells. Several hundred graft clones that had expanded were reportedly the source of alpha-beta T cells about two months after transplant.

V was trimmed by 2 bases and J by 0 bases, leaving 4 bases between them. The CDR3 length is 13 residues. CDR1 is SEHNR and CDR2 is FQNEAQ in the germline V gene (reference sequence). The chain couples TRBV7-9 to TRBJ1-1; D is ambiguous. Sequencing used PBMCs, obtained before TCRalphabeta/CD19-depleted stem cell transplant. The receptor's source is a girl aged 2 to 9 with congenital amegakaryocytic thrombocytopenia, due to receive a stem cell transplant. The CDR3 DNA reads as TGTGCCAGCAGCTTAATGGTGAACACTGAAGCTTTCTTT. Protein sequence: CASSLMVNTEAFF. Drawing the rest from reference TRBV7-9 and TRBJ1-1, the complete variable domain is DTGVSQNPRHKITKRGQNVTFRCDPISEHNRLYWYRQTLGQGPEFLTYFQNEAQLEKSRLLSDRFSAERPKGSFSTLEIQRTEQGDSAMYLCASSLMVNTEAFFGQGTRLTVV.